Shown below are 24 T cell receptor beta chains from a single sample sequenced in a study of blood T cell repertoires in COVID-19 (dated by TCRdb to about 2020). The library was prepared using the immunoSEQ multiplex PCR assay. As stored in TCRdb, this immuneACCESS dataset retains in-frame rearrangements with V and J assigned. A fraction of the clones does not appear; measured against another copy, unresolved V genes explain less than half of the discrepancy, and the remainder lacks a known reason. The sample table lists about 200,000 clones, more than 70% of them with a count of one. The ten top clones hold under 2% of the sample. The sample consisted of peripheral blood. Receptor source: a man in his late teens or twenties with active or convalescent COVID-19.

CDR3 DNA: TGTGCCAGCAGCATTACTAGCGGGAGGCTGAAGACCCAGTACTTC. This sequence encodes CASSITSGRLKTQYF. This chain uses TRBV6-5 with TRBJ2-5; 12 nucleotides align to TRBD2. Germline V CDR1 and CDR2: MNHEY, SVGAGI. The CDR3 is 15 amino acids. V lost 6 bases to trimming and J lost 6 bases; unmatched junction nucleotides: 8.

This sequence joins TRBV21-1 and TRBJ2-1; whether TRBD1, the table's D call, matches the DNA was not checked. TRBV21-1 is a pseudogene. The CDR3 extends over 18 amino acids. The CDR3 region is CASSKAIVKDRAYNEQFF. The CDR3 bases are TGTGCCAGCAGCAAAGCCATTGTGAAGGACAGGGCGTACAATGAGCAGTTCTTC.

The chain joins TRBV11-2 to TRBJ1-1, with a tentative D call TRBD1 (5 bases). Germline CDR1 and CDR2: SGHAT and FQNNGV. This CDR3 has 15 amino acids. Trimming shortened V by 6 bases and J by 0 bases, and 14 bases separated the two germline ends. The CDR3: CASRPLTEMNTEAFF. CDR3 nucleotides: TGTGCCAGCAGACCCTTGACAGAAATGAACACTGAAGCTTTCTTT.

The CDR3 DNA is TGTGCCAGCAGTGAAGCCACCAGGGCAAGGGAAAAACTGTTTTTT. It encodes CASSEATRAREKLFF. The chain employs TRBV6-1 and TRBJ1-4, with D possibly being TRBD1 (5 bases). Trimming took 0 bases from V and 8 from J, leaving 13 bases between them. The CDR3 covers 15 residues. From germline, CDR1 is MNHNS and CDR2 SASEGT.

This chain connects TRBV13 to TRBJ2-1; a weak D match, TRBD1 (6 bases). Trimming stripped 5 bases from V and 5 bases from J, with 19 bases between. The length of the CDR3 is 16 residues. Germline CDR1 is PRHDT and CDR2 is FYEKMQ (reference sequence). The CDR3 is CASSLTPQGIDNEQFF. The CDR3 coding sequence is TGTGCCAGCAGCCTAACTCCACAGGGTATAGACAATGAGCAGTTCTTC.

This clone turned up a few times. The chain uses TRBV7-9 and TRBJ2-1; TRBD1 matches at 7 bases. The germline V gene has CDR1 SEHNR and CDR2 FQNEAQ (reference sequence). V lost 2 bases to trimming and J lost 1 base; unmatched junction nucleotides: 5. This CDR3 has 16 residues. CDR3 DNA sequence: TGTGCCAGCAGCTTACCAGGGGGAGTTTCCTACAATGAGCAGTTCTTC. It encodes CASSLPGGVSYNEQFF. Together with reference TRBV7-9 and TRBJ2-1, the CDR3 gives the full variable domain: DTGVSQNPRHKITKRGQNVTFRCDPISEHNRLYWYRQTLGQGPEFLTYFQNEAQLEKSRLLSDRFSAERPKGSFSTLEIQRTEQGDSAMYLCASSLPGGVSYNEQFFGPGTRLTVL.

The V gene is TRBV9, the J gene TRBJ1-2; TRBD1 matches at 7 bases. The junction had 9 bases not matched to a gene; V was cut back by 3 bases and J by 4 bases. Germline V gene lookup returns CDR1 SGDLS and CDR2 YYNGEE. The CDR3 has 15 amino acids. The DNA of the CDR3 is TGTGCCAGCAGCGACCGGGACAGTTTTCTCTATGGCTACACCTTC. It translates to CASSDRDSFLYGYTF.

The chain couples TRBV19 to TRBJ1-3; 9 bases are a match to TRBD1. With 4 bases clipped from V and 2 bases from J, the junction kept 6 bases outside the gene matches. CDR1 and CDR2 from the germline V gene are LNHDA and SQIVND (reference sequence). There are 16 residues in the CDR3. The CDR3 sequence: CASSTPGTGTGNTIYF. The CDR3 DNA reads TGTGCCAGTAGTACCCCCGGGACAGGGACTGGAAACACCATATATTTT.

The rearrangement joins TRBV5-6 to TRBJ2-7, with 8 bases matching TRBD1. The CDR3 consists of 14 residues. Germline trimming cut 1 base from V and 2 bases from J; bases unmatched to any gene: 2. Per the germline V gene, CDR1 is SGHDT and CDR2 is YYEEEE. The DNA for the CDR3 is TGTGCCAGCAGCTTGACACAGGGGGCCTACGAGCAGTACTTC. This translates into CASSLTQGAYEQYF.

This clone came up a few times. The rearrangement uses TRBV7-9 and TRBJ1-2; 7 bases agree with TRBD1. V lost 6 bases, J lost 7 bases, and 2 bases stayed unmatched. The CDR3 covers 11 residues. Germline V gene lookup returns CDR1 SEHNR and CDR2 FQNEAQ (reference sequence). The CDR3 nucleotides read TGTGCCAGCAGTCGACAGGGTGGCTACACCTTC. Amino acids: CASSRQGGYTF.

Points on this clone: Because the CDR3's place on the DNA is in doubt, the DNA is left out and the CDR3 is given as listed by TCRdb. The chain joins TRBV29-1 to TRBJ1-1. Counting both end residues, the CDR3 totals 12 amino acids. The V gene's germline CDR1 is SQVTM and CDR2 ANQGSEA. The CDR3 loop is CSACISVTEAFF.

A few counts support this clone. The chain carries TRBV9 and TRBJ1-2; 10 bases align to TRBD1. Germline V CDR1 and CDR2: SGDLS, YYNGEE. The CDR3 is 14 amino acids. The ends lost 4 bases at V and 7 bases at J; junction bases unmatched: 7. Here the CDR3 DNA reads TGTGCCAGCAGCCCCGAGACAGGGGGCCGTGGCTACACCTTC. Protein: CASSPETGGRGYTF.

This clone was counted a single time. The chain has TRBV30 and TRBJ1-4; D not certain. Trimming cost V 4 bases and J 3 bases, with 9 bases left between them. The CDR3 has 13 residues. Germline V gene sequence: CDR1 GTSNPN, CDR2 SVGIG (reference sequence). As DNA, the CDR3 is TGTGCCTGGAAACTACGGGCTAATGAAAAACTGTTTTTT. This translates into CAWKLRANEKLFF.

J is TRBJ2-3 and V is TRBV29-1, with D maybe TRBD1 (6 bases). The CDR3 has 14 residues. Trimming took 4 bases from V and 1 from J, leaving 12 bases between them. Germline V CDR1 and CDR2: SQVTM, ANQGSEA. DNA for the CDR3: TGCAGCGTTGCTGGGGGCCTTGGCACAGATACGCAGTATTTT. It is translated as CSVAGGLGTDTQYF.

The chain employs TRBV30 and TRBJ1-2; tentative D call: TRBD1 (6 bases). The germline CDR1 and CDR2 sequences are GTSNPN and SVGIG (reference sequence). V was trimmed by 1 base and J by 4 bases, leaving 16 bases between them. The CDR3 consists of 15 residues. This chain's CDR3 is CAWSEGPGEIYGYTF. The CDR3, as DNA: TGTGCCTGGAGTGAAGGTCCAGGGGAGATCTATGGCTACACCTTC.

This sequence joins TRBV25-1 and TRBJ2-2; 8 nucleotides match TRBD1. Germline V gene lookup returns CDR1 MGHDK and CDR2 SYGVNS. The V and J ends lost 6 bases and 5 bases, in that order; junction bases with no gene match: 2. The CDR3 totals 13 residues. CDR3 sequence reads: CASRDRATGELFF. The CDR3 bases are TGTGCCAGCAGGGACAGGGCGACCGGGGAGCTGTTTTTT.

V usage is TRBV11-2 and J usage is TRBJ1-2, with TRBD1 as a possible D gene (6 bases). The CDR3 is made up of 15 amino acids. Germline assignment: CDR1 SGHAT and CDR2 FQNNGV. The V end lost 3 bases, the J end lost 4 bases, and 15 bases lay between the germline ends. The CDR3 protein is CASSLLSQGSYGYTF. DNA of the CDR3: TGTGCCAGCAGCTTGTTAAGTCAGGGGTCCTATGGCTACACCTTC.

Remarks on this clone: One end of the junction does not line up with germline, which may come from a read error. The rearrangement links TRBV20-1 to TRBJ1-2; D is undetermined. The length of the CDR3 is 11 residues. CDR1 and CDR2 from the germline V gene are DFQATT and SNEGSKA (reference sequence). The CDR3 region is CSAREQFVLAF. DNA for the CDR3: TGCAGTGCTAGAGAACAGTTCGTTTTGGCCTTC.

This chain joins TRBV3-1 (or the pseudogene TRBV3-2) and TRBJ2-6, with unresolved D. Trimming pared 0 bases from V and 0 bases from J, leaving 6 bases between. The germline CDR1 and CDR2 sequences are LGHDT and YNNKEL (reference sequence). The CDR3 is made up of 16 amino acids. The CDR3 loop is CASSQDSHSGANVLTF. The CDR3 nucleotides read TGTGCCAGCAGCCAAGACAGTCACTCTGGGGCCAACGTCCTGACTTTC.

The CDR3 protein is CASSAPGQGAYNEQFF. The CDR3 bases are TGTGCCAGTAGTGCACCGGGACAGGGGGCTTACAATGAGCAGTTCTTC. The chain joins TRBV19 to TRBJ2-1, with 12 bases that match TRBD1. The CDR3 spans 16 residues. Germline V gene data show CDR1 as LNHDA and CDR2 as SQIVND (reference sequence). Trimming took 5 bases from V and 4 from J; bases not matched to a gene: 6.

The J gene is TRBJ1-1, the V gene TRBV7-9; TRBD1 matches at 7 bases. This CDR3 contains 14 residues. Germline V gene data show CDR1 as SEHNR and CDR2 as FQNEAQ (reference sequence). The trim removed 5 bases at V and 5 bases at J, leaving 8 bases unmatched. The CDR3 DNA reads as TGTGCCAGCAGCCAACAGGGGTCGGGGACTGAAGCTTTCTTT. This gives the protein CASSQQGSGTEAFF.

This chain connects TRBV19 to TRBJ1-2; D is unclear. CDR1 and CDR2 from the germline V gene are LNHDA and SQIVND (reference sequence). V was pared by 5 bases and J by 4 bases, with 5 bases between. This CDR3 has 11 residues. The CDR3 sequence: CASSPSYGYTF. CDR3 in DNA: TGTGCCAGTAGTCCCTCCTATGGCTACACCTTC.

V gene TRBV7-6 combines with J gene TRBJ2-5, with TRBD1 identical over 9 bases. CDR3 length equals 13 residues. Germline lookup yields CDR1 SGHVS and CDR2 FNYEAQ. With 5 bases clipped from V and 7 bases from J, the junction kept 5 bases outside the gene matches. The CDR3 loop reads CASSVSDRGTQYF. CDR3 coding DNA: TGTGCCAGCAGCGTTTCGGACAGGGGGACCCAGTACTTC. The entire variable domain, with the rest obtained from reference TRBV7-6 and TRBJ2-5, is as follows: GAGVSQSPRYKVTKRGQDVALRCDPISGHVSLYWYRQALGQGPEFLTYFNYEAQQDKSGLPNDRFSAERPEGSISTLTIQRTEQRDSAMYRCASSVSDRGTQYFGPGTRLLVL.

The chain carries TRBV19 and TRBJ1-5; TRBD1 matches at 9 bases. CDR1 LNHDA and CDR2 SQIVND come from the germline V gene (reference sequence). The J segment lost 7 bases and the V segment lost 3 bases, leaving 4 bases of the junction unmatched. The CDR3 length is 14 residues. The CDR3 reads CASSMTGGQQPQHF. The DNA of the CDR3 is TGTGCCAGTAGTATGACAGGGGGACAGCAGCCCCAGCATTTT.